The entry below describes one T cell receptor beta chain. Its matching antigen is unknown. Germline V gene data show CDR1 as SNHLY and CDR2 as FYNNEI. There are 13 residues in the CDR3. The ends were cut back, 7 bases at V and 0 bases at J, with 10 bases in the middle. The data belong to a study of CD4 T cells in relation to SARS-CoV-2 and coronaviruses. Study context: PBMCs were cultured with antigen for roughly 11 days before TCR beta sequencing.

Sequencing was performed with immunoSEQ multiplex PCR; in TCRdb, only in-frame clones are kept and a portion is missing. The sample consists of 30,000 or so clones, approximately 79% of them appearing once. Before the COVID-19 pandemic, during about 2011-2019, CD4+ T cells were taken from unexposed donors. After about 10 days of culture, CD4+ T cells were isolated. Sequenced material: CD4+ T cells from PBMCs, cultured in vitro. The chain joins TRBV2 to TRBJ2-7, with D perhaps TRBD2 (5 bases). The TCR comes from a human donor in good health. The CDR3 region is CASKRPYSYEQYF. Here the CDR3 DNA reads TGTGCCAGCAAGCGGCCCTACTCCTACGAGCAGTACTTC.